These 29 T cell receptor beta chains were all obtained from the same sample, sequenced in a study of T cells in Graves' hyperthyroidism and ophthalmopathy. Researchers took RNA transcripts and amplified the TCR beta CDR3 regions from them. The study used the HTBI primer set for a first-round RT-PCR of the TCR CDR3. From the multiplex PCR reads, TCRdb called clonotypes with MiXCR, one entry per CDR3 protein. The sample lists about 540,000 distinct CDR3 sequences; about 43% were seen once. Sequencing was carried out using peripheral blood or thyroid tissue (not recorded which). The receptors originated from a young woman with Graves' hyperthyroidism.

The V and J genes are TRBV5-1 and TRBJ2-5; D assignment may be TRBD1 or TRBD2 (5 bases each). Germline-derived CDR1 and CDR2 are SGHRS and YFSETQ. Trimming cost V 0 bases and J 1 base, with 13 bases left between them. The CDR3 totals 16 residues. The DNA of the CDR3 is TGCGCCAGCAGCTTGGGGGGGAGCCCTTCCCAAGAGACCCAGTACTTC. It yields the protein CASSLGGSPSQETQYF.

This clonotype was recorded many times. This chain joins TRBV19 and TRBJ1-2; D is possibly TRBD1 (6 bases). Trimming stripped 10 bases from V and 3 bases from J, with 15 bases between. The CDR3 runs to 13 residues. Germline CDR1 LNHDA, CDR2 SQIVND (reference sequence). CDR3 sequence: CATGGRLDYGYTF. Here the CDR3 DNA reads TGTGCCACGGGGGGCAGGTTAGACTATGGCTACACCTTC.

The rearrangement uses TRBV29-1 and TRBJ1-2, with a possible D match to TRBD1 (6 bases). CDR3 length: 13 amino acids. V lost 1 base and J 6 bases, leaving 12 bases between the germline ends. Germline CDR1 SQVTM, CDR2 ANQGSEA. The chain's CDR3 is CSVEGTDHNGYTF. CDR3 coding DNA: TGCAGCGTTGAAGGGACAGATCACAATGGCTACACCTTC.

V usage is TRBV29-1 and J usage is TRBJ2-7; no clear D gene. Germline CDR1 is SQVTM and CDR2 is ANQGSEA. The germline V and J ends were trimmed by 4 bases and 4 bases, with 17 bases remaining between them. The CDR3 loop spans 14 amino acids. This chain's CDR3 is CSVASSPGGYEQYF. The CDR3 DNA follows: TGCAGCGTTGCCAGCAGCCCGGGTGGTTACGAGCAGTACTTC.

This clonotype was recorded at least ten times. The CDR3 spells CASSEITQRDRGRESTGELFF. The CDR3 DNA follows: TGTGCCAGCAGTGAGATAACCCAGCGGGACAGGGGGCGTGAGAGCACCGGGGAGCTGTTTTTT. This chain connects TRBV25-1 to TRBJ2-2; 12 positions match TRBD1. The CDR3 consists of 21 residues. CDR1 is MGHDK, CDR2 SYGVNS, per germline. J lost 4 bases, V lost 3 bases, and 18 bases had no gene match.

A few counts support this clonotype. This chain uses TRBV7-6 with TRBJ2-1; 9 positions match TRBD2. This CDR3 has 14 amino acids. After removal of 3 bases from V and 4 bases from J, the junction contained 1 base not matched to a gene. Per the germline V gene, CDR1 is SGHVS and CDR2 is FNYEAQ. The CDR3 is CASSFSGSYNEQFF. The CDR3 coding sequence is TGTGCCAGCAGCTTTAGCGGGAGTTACAATGAGCAGTTCTTC.

This clonotype was seen many times. The chain joins TRBV7-9 to TRBJ2-5, with a tentative D call TRBD2 (5 bases). The germline gives CDR1 SEHNR, CDR2 FQNEAQ (reference sequence). This CDR3 is built from 13 residues. V was shortened by 7 bases and J by 1 base, with 10 bases between the two germline ends. DNA for the CDR3: TGTGCCAGCAACTCGGGGATCCAAGAGACCCAGTACTTC. The encoded protein is CASNSGIQETQYF.

CDR3 sequence reads: CASSDPSEDTQYF. CDR3 in DNA: TGTGCCAGCAGTGACCCGTCGGAAGATACGCAGTATTTT. The chain recombines TRBV7-9 with TRBJ2-3; D is ambiguous. The CDR3 loop spans 13 amino acids. Germline values: CDR1 SEHNR, CDR2 FQNEAQ (reference sequence). The ends were cut back, 6 bases at V and 5 bases at J, with 12 bases in the middle. Using reference TRBV7-9 and TRBJ2-3 for the parts outside the CDR3, the full variable domain is DTGVSQNPRHKITKRGQNVTFRCDPISEHNRLYWYRQTLGQGPEFLTYFQNEAQLEKSRLLSDRFSAERPKGSFSTLEIQRTEQGDSAMYLCASSDPSEDTQYFGPGTRLTVL.

This clonotype was seen just once. This chain uses TRBV2 with TRBJ2-1, with a possible D match to TRBD2 (5 bases). V lost 2 bases to trimming and J lost 5 bases, with 7 bases between them. The CDR3 length is 13 residues. CDR1 and CDR2 (germline): SNHLY, FYNNEI. The DNA of the CDR3 is TGTGCCAGCAGTGAATTGGAGGACAATGAGCAGTTCTTC. Translation: CASSELEDNEQFF. The full variable domain, rest sourced from reference TRBV2 and TRBJ2-1, is EPEVTQTPSHQVTQMGQEVILRCVPISNHLYFYWYRQILGQKVEFLVSFYNNEISEKSEIFDDQFSVERPDGSNFTLKIRSTKLEDSAMYFCASSELEDNEQFFGPGTRLTVL.

The rearrangement joins TRBV12-3 or TRBV12-4 to TRBJ1-1; D perhaps matches TRBD1 (5 bases). V was trimmed by 5 bases and J by 1 base, leaving 14 bases between them. The CDR3 length is 15 residues. CDR3 protein: CASSEEGMWNTEAFF. CDR3 bases: TGTGCCAGCAGTGAAGAGGGGATGTGGAACACTGAAGCTTTCTTT.

This clonotype was recorded at least ten times. The chain uses TRBV29-1 and TRBJ1-6; the D gene is possibly TRBD1 (6 bases). The V and J ends lost 6 bases and 7 bases respectively, with 16 bases between them. Per the germline V gene, CDR1 is SQVTM and CDR2 is ANQGSEA. The CDR3 covers 14 residues. This CDR3 reads CSVKLQGRNSPLHF. In DNA form, the CDR3 reads TGCAGCGTAAAACTCCAGGGGCGGAATTCACCCCTCCACTTT. Complete variable domain (other parts from reference TRBV29-1 and TRBJ1-6): SAVISQKPSRDICQRGTSLTIQCQVDSQVTMMFWYRQQPGQSLTLIATANQGSEATYESGFVIDKFPISRPNLTFSTLTVSNMSPEDSSIYLCSVKLQGRNSPLHFGNGTRLTVT.

The chain has TRBV7-9 and TRBJ2-7, with D perhaps matching TRBD1 or TRBD2 (8 bases each). Trimming took 11 bases from V and 4 from J, leaving 24 bases between them. The CDR3 covers 15 residues. Germline CDR1 is SEHNR and CDR2 is FQNEAQ (reference sequence). The CDR3 loop reads CAARREDDRGYEQYF. In DNA, the CDR3 is TGTGCCGCTAGGCGGGAGGATGACAGGGGATACGAGCAGTACTTC.

Ten or more counts support this clonotype. The chain recombines TRBV5-8 with TRBJ1-6; tentatively, D is TRBD1 (6 bases). Germline V gene sequence: CDR1 SGHTS, CDR2 YDEGEE. Trimming pared 1 base from V and 8 bases from J, leaving 13 bases between. CDR3 length: 15 residues. CDR3 protein: CASSLFRRGDSPLHF. CDR3 DNA sequence: TGTGCCAGCAGCTTGTTTCGCAGGGGTGATTCACCCCTCCACTTT. Full variable domain (missing parts from reference TRBV5-8 and TRBJ1-6): EAGVTQSPTHLIKTRGQQATLRCSPISGHTSVYWYQQALGLGLQFLLWYDEGEERNRGNFPPRFSGRQFPNYSSELNVNALELEDSALYLCASSLFRRGDSPLHFGNGTRLTVT.

Worth noting for this clonotype: An end of the junction does not agree with germline; a read error may underlie this. The chain couples TRBV4-2 to TRBJ1-4; D is perhaps TRBD1 (6 bases). The V gene's germline CDR1 is LGHNA and CDR2 YNFKEQ. This CDR3 is 15 amino acids long. CDR3 in DNA: TGTGACAGCAGCCAAGACGTGGCAGGGGAAGAAAAACTGTTTTTT. Protein sequence: CDSSQDVAGEEKLFF.

The rearrangement uses TRBV5-6 and TRBJ1-5; 10 positions match TRBD1. The germline CDR1 and CDR2 sequences are SGHDT and YYEEEE. The CDR3 totals 16 residues. The trim removed 4 bases at V and 10 bases at J, leaving 14 bases unmatched. The CDR3 sequence is CASSKPDRGSKEPQHF. DNA for the CDR3: TGTGCCAGCAGCAAACCGGACAGGGGGAGTAAGGAACCCCAGCATTTT.

As concerns this clonotype: The junction and the germline gene differ at one end; a read error may be behind it. The chain recombines TRBV12-5 with TRBJ1-2; D is undetermined. The CDR3 extends over 12 amino acids. Germline lookup yields CDR1 LGHNT and CDR2 FRNRAP. For the CDR3, the DNA is TGTGCCAGCAGGTTGGGGAGTTATGGCTCCACCTTC. Amino acid sequence: CASRLGSYGSTF.

V and J are TRBV20-1 and TRBJ2-5; D is unclear. Trimming took 0 bases from V and 9 from J, leaving 20 bases between them. CDR3 length equals 15 residues. The germline gives CDR1 DFQATT, CDR2 SNEGSKA (reference sequence). CDR3 in amino acids: CSARDTGYSNQPQYF. For the CDR3, the DNA is TGCAGTGCTAGAGACACCGGCTATAGCAATCAGCCCCAGTACTTC.

The chain is built from TRBV24-1 and TRBJ1-5; D might be TRBD1 (6 bases). CDR1 KGHDR and CDR2 SFDVKD come from the germline V gene. The V gene lost 6 bases and the J gene lost 6 bases, with 14 bases spanning the gap. This CDR3 comprises 14 residues. For the CDR3, the DNA is TGTGCCACCAGTTACTCGGCCAGGGGTCAGCCCCAGCATTTT. Translation gives CATSYSARGQPQHF.

For the CDR3, the DNA is TGTGCCAGCAGTGAGCACACAGGGATGGTCTACGAGCAGTACTTC. This encodes CASSEHTGMVYEQYF. The rearrangement uses TRBV2 and TRBJ2-7; weak D call: TRBD1 (6 bases). The CDR3 runs to 15 residues. The V end lost 3 bases, the J end lost 3 bases, and 15 bases lay between the germline ends. The germline CDR1 and CDR2 sequences are SNHLY and FYNNEI.

About this clonotype: The CDR3 does not close with the conserved phenylalanine or tryptophan, likely indicating a read error. It is unclear where the CDR3 begins or ends on the DNA, so no DNA is shown, and the CDR3 is as TCRdb lists it. The J gene is TRBJ1-6, the V gene TRBV24-1. The CDR3 contains 9 residues when both ends are counted. The germline V gene encodes CDR1 KGHDR and CDR2 SFDVKD. CDR3 amino acids: CATSDSPRS.

This clonotype was detected many times. The chain links TRBV6-1 to TRBJ1-2; unclear D gene. V was shortened by 6 bases and J by 0 bases, with 17 bases between the two germline ends. Germline CDR1 and CDR2: MNHNS and SASEGT. The CDR3 totals 16 residues. The CDR3 sequence: CASRQGFLPANYGYTF. The CDR3 region has the DNA TGTGCCAGCAGGCAAGGGTTTCTCCCAGCTAACTATGGCTACACCTTC.

J is TRBJ1-4 and V is TRBV19; D is perhaps TRBD1 (5 bases). This CDR3 has 12 amino acids. V was pared by 5 bases and J by 12 bases, with 13 bases between. CDR1 is LNHDA and CDR2 is SQIVND in the germline V gene (reference sequence). The CDR3 region is CASSSGGTELFF. In nucleotides, the CDR3 is TGTGCCAGTAGTTCCGGTGGGACGGAACTGTTTTTT.

This clonotype was observed many times. The chain joins TRBV4-3 to TRBJ1-1; 7 bases match TRBD1. The V and J ends lost 1 base and 5 bases, in that order; junction bases with no gene match: 13. The CDR3 has 17 amino acids. The germline CDR1 and CDR2 sequences are LGHNA and YSLEER. In nucleotides, the CDR3 is TGCGCCAGCAGCCAAGTCTCCGGCGTGAGGGGGCGGACTGAAGCTTTCTTT. It codes for CASSQVSGVRGRTEAFF.

About this clonotype: One base away lies a much larger clone, so this may be a sequencing read error. Lacking the conserved final phenylalanine or tryptophan, this CDR3 likely reflects a read error. The chain links TRBV20-1 to TRBJ1-1; D might be TRBD1 (6 bases). Germline V gene data show CDR1 as DFQATT and CDR2 as SNEGSKA (reference sequence). CDR3 size: 16 residues. Trimming took 5 bases from V and 4 from J, leaving 23 bases between them. CDR3 bases: TGCAGTGCTCCAGGGTTAAGAGCAGGGGTCCCCACTGAAGCTTTCCTT. This encodes CSAPGLRAGVPTEAFL.

The sample holds a few counts of this clonotype. The chain carries TRBV30 and TRBJ2-7; weak D call: TRBD1 (5 bases). Germline CDR1 reads GTSNPN; CDR2 reads SVGIG (reference sequence). V was shortened by 2 bases and J by 0 bases, with 8 bases between the two germline ends. This CDR3 has 13 amino acids. For the CDR3, the DNA is TGTGCCTGGAGTAGGGGTTTCTCCTACGAGCAGTACTTC. Protein: CAWSRGFSYEQYF.

This clonotype was counted once. A much larger clone differs by one base, so this may be a read error. This chain uses TRBV7-2 with TRBJ2-2; D is unclear. The CDR3 consists of 11 residues. CDR1 is SGHTA, CDR2 FQGNSA, per germline. The V end lost 5 bases, the J end lost 9 bases, and 7 bases lay between the germline ends. CDR3 residues: CASSPRRELFF. In nucleotides, the CDR3 is TGTGCCAGCAGCCCCCGGAGGGAGCTGTTTTTT.

This clonotype was seen many times. The V gene is TRBV4-3, the J gene TRBJ1-1; D not certain. Germline CDR1 is LGHNA and CDR2 is YSLEER. The CDR3 is made up of 13 amino acids. Trimming pared 0 bases from V and 4 bases from J, leaving 6 bases between. The CDR3 loop reads CASSQDGFTEAFF. In DNA form, the CDR3 reads TGCGCCAGCAGCCAAGATGGTTTCACTGAAGCTTTCTTT.

This clonotype was observed many times. The chain carries TRBV2 and TRBJ2-2; D is possibly TRBD1 (6 bases). CDR3 length equals 14 residues. Trimming removed 6 bases from V and 2 bases from J, with 10 bases in between. CDR1 SNHLY and CDR2 FYNNEI come from the germline V gene. The CDR3 loop is CASRQGRNTGELFF. In nucleotides, the CDR3 is TGTGCCAGCAGACAGGGAAGAAACACCGGGGAGCTGTTTTTT.

This clonotype has just a few counts. Without the conserved terminal phenylalanine or tryptophan, this CDR3 likely stems from a read error. No DNA is shown, since the ends of the CDR3 on it are uncertain; the CDR3 is the one TCRdb lists. V and J are TRBV5-6 and TRBJ1-1. The CDR3 numbers 10 amino acids, ends counted. Germline lookup yields CDR1 SGHDT and CDR2 YYEEEE. The CDR3 is CASSLDRGRR.